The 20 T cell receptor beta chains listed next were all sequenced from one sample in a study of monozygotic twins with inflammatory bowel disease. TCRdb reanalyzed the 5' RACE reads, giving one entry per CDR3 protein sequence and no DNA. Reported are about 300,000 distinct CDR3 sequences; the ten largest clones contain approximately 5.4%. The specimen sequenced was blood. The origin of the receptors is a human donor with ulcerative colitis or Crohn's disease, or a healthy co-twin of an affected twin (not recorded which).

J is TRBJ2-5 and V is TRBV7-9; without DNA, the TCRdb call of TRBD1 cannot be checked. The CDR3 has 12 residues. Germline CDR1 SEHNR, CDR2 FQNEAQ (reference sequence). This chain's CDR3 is CASSSRAETQYF.

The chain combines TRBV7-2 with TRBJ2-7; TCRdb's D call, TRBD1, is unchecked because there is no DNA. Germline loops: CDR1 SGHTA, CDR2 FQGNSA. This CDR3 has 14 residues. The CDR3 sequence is CASSPSGTLYEQYF.

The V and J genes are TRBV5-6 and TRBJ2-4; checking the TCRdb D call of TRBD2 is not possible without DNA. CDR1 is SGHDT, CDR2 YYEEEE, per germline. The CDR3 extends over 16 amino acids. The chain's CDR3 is CASRPTAGTAKNIQYF.

CDR3 sequence: CASSLVVPASPLHF. V gene TRBV7-2 combines with J gene TRBJ1-6; there is no DNA to check the TCRdb D call of TRBD1. Germline V gives CDR1 SGHTA, CDR2 FQGNSA. The CDR3 totals 14 residues.

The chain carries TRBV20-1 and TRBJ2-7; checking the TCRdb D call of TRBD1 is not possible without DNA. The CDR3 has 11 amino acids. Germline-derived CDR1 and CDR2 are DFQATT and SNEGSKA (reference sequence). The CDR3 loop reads CSARGVWEQYF.

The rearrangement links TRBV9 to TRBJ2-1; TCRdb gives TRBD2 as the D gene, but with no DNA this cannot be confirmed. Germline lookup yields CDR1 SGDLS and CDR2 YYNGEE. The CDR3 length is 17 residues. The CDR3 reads CASSAHPIAGGLDEQFF.

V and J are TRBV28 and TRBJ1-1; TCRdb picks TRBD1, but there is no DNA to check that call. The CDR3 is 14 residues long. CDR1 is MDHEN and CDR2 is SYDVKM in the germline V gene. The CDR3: CASCVRGGNTEAFF.

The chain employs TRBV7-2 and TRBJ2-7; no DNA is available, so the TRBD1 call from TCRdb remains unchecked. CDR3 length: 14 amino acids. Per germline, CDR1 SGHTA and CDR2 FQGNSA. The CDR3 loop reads CASSADPWGGEQYF.

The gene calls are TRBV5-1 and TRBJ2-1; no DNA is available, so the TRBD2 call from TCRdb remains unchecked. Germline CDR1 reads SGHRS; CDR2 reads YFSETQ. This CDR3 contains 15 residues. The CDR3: CASSLRLEGFNEQFF.

The CDR3 loop reads CASSLSGGEWETQYF. V and J are TRBV12-3 or TRBV12-4 and TRBJ2-5; the TRBD2 assignment by TCRdb is unverifiable without DNA. CDR3 length: 15 amino acids.

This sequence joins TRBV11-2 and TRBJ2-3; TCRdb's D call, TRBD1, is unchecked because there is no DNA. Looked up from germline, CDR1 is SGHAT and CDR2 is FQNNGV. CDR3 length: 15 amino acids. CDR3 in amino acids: CASSSDSGGRDTQYF.

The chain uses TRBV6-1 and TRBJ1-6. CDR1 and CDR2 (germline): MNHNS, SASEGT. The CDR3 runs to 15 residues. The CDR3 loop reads CASSEGFGGNSPLHF.

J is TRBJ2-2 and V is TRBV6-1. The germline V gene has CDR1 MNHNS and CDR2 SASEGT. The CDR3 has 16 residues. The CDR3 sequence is CASSLNPRPNTGELFF.

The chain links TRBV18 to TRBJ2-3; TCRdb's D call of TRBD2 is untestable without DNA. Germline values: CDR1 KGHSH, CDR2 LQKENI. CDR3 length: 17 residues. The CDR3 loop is CASSPTSAGITPDTQYF.

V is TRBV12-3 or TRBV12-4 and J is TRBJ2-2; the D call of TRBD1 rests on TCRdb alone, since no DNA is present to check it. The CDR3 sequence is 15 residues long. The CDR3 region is CASRPDRGLAGELFF.

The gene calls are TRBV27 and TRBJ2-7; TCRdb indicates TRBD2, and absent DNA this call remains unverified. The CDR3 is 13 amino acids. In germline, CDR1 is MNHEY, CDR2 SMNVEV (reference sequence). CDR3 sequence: CASSMGLEYEQYF.

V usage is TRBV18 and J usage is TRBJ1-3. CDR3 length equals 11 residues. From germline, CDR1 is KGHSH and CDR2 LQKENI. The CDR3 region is CASSPGDTIYF.

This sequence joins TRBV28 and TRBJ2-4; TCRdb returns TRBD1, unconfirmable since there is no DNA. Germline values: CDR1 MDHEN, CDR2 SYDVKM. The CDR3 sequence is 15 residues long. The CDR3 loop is CASSSQGGRRIIQYF.

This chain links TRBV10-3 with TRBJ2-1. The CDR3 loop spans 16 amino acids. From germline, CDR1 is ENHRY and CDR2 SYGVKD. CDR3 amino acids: CAISETSREGYNEQFF.

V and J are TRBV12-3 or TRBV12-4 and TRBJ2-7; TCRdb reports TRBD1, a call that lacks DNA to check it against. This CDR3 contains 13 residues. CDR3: CASSLVSGNEQYF.